The sequence of this TCR beta chain was determined in a study of cytomegalovirus exposure and HLA in healthy donors. Study conclusions and caveats: The classifier reportedly diagnosed cytomegalovirus status with high sensitivity and specificity. Clusters of TCRs from the first cohort tended to co-occur in the roughly 120 validation repertoires (as a later analysis found). The study designated some 180 TCR beta chains cytomegalovirus-associated. The study found most TCR sequences rare, yet found some public TCRs in many donors.

Concerning this clone itself: Its matching antigen is unknown.

Assay used: immunoSEQ multiplex PCR; TCRdb lists only in-frame clones, some missing. The sample carries some 85,000 clones, 95% to 97% recorded once. The CDR3 consists of 16 residues. Germline values: CDR1 WSHSY, CDR2 SAAADI. The V end lost 4 bases, the J end lost 0 bases, and 15 bases lay between the germline ends. Source material: PBMCs. The TCR was taken from a woman under 30 in good health and CMV-seronegative. V usage is TRBV10-2 and J usage is TRBJ1-1, with D possibly matching TRBD1 (6 bases). The CDR3 reads CASSVLGRGMNTEAFF. CDR3 coding DNA: TGCGCCAGCAGTGTTCTTGGCAGGGGAATGAACACTGAAGCTTTCTTT.